The rows below give T cell receptor beta chains drawn from one sample of a study of blood T cell repertoires in COVID-19. The assay was immunoSEQ multiplex PCR, and TCRdb's table has in-frame clones only and misses some. The sample lists 35,000 to 45,000 clones, 80% to 90% seen once, with more than 15% in the top ten. Sequencing was carried out using peripheral blood. All receptors derive from a man in his sixties or seventies with acute or convalescent COVID-19. Both conserved end residues are part of each CDR3. The D gene is left open where the match is weak. A row's size may be missing; if present it is once, few, many or a size class.

j_call: TRBJ2-5
v_call: TRBV3-1/TRBV3-2
d_call: TRBD2
clone_size: .
cdr3_nt: TGTGCCAGCAGCTCTCCGGGACTAGCGGGACAGAATCGGAAAGAGACCCAGTACTTC
cdr3_aa: CASSSPGLAGQNRKETQYF

j_call: TRBJ1-3
v_call: TRBV15
d_call: .
clone_size: .
cdr3_nt: TGTGCCACCAGCGGGTCGGGTCTCTCTGGAAACACCATATATTTT
cdr3_aa: CATSGSGLSGNTIYF

j_call: TRBJ1-1
v_call: TRBV5-4
d_call: .
clone_size: .
cdr3_nt: TGTGCCAGCAGTTATCCGGGACAACCGAACACTGAAGCTTTCTTT
cdr3_aa: CASSYPGQPNTEAFF

j_call: TRBJ2-3
v_call: TRBV9
d_call: .
clone_size: .
cdr3_nt: TGTGCCAGCAGCCTCAATACAGGAGACACAGATACGCAGTATTTT
cdr3_aa: CASSLNTGDTDTQYF

j_call: TRBJ2-2
v_call: TRBV24-1
d_call: TRBD1
clone_size: .
cdr3_nt: TGTGCCACCAGTGATTGGGACAGCACCGGGGAGCTGTTTTTT
cdr3_aa: CATSDWDSTGELFF

j_call: TRBJ2-7
v_call: TRBV10-3
d_call: TRBD1
clone_size: .
cdr3_nt: TGTGCCATCAGTGATCGGACAGGGGGCGACGAGCAGTACTTC
cdr3_aa: CAISDRTGGDEQYF

j_call: TRBJ1-4
v_call: TRBV28
d_call: TRBD1
clone_size: .
cdr3_nt: TGTGCCAGCAGTCGAACAGGGGGTGGAACTAATGAAAAACTGTTTTTT
cdr3_aa: CASSRTGGGTNEKLFF

j_call: TRBJ1-2
v_call: TRBV27
d_call: .
clone_size: .
cdr3_nt: TGTGCCAGCAGTTTATCCAGGGGCCGAGGCTACACCTTC
cdr3_aa: CASSLSRGRGYTF

j_call: TRBJ2-2
v_call: TRBV11-2
d_call: TRBD1
clone_size: .
cdr3_nt: TGTGCCAGCAGCTTAGAGGGCCGGGACAGGGGGCAAGGCGGGGAGCTGTTTTTT
cdr3_aa: CASSLEGRDRGQGGELFF

j_call: TRBJ2-7
v_call: TRBV5-1
d_call: .
clone_size: .
cdr3_nt: TGCGCCAGCAGCTTGGATCCGGGTGGCTACGAGCAGTACTTC
cdr3_aa: CASSLDPGGYEQYF

j_call: TRBJ2-3
v_call: TRBV28
d_call: .
clone_size: few
cdr3_nt: TGTGCCAGCAGTGAGACAGATACGCAGTATTTT
cdr3_aa: CASSETDTQYF

j_call: TRBJ2-1
v_call: TRBV29-1
d_call: .
clone_size: .
cdr3_nt: TGCAGCGTTGAAGATTGGATAGGCAGGGCTGGGCAGTTCTTC
cdr3_aa: CSVEDWIGRAGQFF

j_call: TRBJ1-1
v_call: TRBV5-6
d_call: TRBD1
clone_size: .
cdr3_nt: TGTGCCAGCAGCTGGACAGGGGGCTGGACTGAAGCTTTCTTT
cdr3_aa: CASSWTGGWTEAFF

j_call: TRBJ1-2
v_call: TRBV7-2
d_call: .
clone_size: .
cdr3_nt: TGTGCCAGCAGCCTAGGGGGGGGCACCGACTATGGCTACACCTTC
cdr3_aa: CASSLGGGTDYGYTF

j_call: TRBJ2-1
v_call: TRBV7-8
d_call: .
clone_size: .
cdr3_nt: TGTGCCAGCAGCTTAGAACTAGCTGTCAATGAGCAGTTCTTC
cdr3_aa: CASSLELAVNEQFF

j_call: TRBJ2-4
v_call: TRBV11-2
d_call: .
clone_size: .
cdr3_nt: TGTGCCAGCAGAGGCATAAGGAGGGGGCTAAACATTCAGTACTTC
cdr3_aa: CASRGIRRGLNIQYF

j_call: TRBJ1-6
v_call: TRBV18
d_call: .
clone_size: .
cdr3_nt: TGTGCCAGCTCACCAGTCGTGCAGGGCCAAAATAATTCACCCCTCCACTTT
cdr3_aa: CASSPVVQGQNNSPLHF